This TCR beta chain was retrieved from a study of blood T cell repertoires in COVID-19. Study at large: COVID-19 samples, acute and convalescent, were from the United States, Italy and Spain. In each case, the material was cDNA or gDNA derived from T cells, B-cell-depleted T cells, or PBMCs.

Germline V gives CDR1 SGDLS, CDR2 YYNGEE. V lost 7 bases to trimming and J lost 12 bases; unmatched junction nucleotides: 11. This CDR3 region has 13 residues. In the original analysis: Estimation of nucleated cell counts relied on the amplification of reference gene primers. The protocol was immunoSEQ multiplex PCR, while the TCRdb copy is restricted to in-frame clones and leaves out a portion. The DNA was the basis for D and trimming; V, J and clone size are from that table. This sample carries about 78,000 clones, roughly 90% of them seen once, and the ten largest clones take about 0.83%. The gene calls are TRBV9 and TRBJ1-3; the match to TRBD1 covers 9 bases. The clonotype was recovered from an elderly woman with acute or convalescent COVID-19. The sample taken for sequencing was peripheral blood. The CDR3 nucleotides are TGTGCCAGCGGACCTGGGGACAGGGAAGGCATATATTTT. The encoded protein is CASGPGDREGIYF.